These 6 T cell receptor beta chains were sequenced from one sample in a study of cytomegalovirus exposure and HLA in healthy donors (TCRdb year 2017). The library was produced with the immunoSEQ multiplex PCR assay. The multiplex PCR relied on a mix of 60 forward primers for TCR Vbeta segments and 13 reverse primers for TCR Jbeta segments. Not all clones reach the TCRdb copy of this immuneACCESS table, which keeps in-frame sequences only. Checked studies attribute under half of the gap to unresolved V genes and leave the rest unexplained. The sample yields some 67,000 clones; more than 70% were counted once. The ten largest clonotypes hold around 9.7% of the sample. The sequenced sample consisted of PBMCs. The receptors were gathered from a man between 35 and 55 years old in good health and CMV-seronegative.

The chain combines TRBV11-2 with TRBJ2-7; no clear D. From germline, CDR1 is SGHAT and CDR2 FQNNGV. This CDR3 has 13 amino acids. V dropped 2 bases and J dropped 6 bases, with 11 bases sitting between them. The CDR3 bases are TGTGCCAGCAGCTTACTGGGCGATTCCGAGCAGTACTTC. Encoded protein: CASSLLGDSEQYF.

In DNA form, the CDR3 reads TGTGCCAGCAGTCCTATACTAGCGGGGGGGCGGGAGACCCAGTACTTC. The encoded protein is CASSPILAGGRETQYF. The chain combines TRBV6-6 with TRBJ2-5; 13 bases are a match to TRBD2. Looked up from germline, CDR1 is MNHNY and CDR2 is SVGAGI (reference sequence). The CDR3 is made up of 16 amino acids. V gave up 5 bases and J gave up 5 bases; unmatched junction bases: 8.

This sequence joins TRBV11-2 and TRBJ2-7, with TRBD1 matching over 11 bases. CDR1 and CDR2 (germline): SGHAT, FQNNGV. J gave up 3 bases and V 7 bases, and 11 bases lay outside the gene matches. The CDR3 covers 16 residues. The CDR3 DNA reads TGTGCCAGCACCTTGTCGGGGACAGGGGGTTTCTACGAGCAGTACTTC. Translation: CASTLSGTGGFYEQYF. Variable domain in full (rest from reference TRBV11-2 and TRBJ2-7): EAGVAQSPRYKIIEKRQSVAFWCNPISGHATLYWYQQILGQGPKLLIQFQNNGVVDDSQLPKDRFSAERLKGVDSTLKIQPAKLEDSAVYLCASTLSGTGGFYEQYFGPGTRLTVT.

The genes are TRBV28 and TRBJ2-7, with 7 positions matching TRBD2. Germline V gene sequence: CDR1 MDHEN, CDR2 SYDVKM. The trim removed 6 bases at V and 4 bases at J, leaving 9 bases unmatched. CDR3 length: 14 residues. This CDR3 reads CASSLAGDTYEQYF. CDR3 nucleotides: TGTGCCAGCAGCTTAGCGGGTGATACATACGAGCAGTACTTC.

The V and J genes are TRBV7-9 and TRBJ2-2; 12 bases map to TRBD2. Germline V gene lookup returns CDR1 SEHNR and CDR2 FQNEAQ (reference sequence). V trimming: 4 bases; J trimming: 6 bases; junction bases outside the gene matches: 3. The CDR3 contains 15 residues. CDR3 sequence reads: CASSSRTSGAGELFF. CDR3 bases: TGTGCCAGCAGCTCCCGGACTAGCGGGGCCGGGGAGCTGTTTTTT. Full variable domain (remainder filled in from reference TRBV7-9 and TRBJ2-2): DTGVSQNPRHKITKRGQNVTFRCDPISEHNRLYWYRQTLGQGPEFLTYFQNEAQLEKSRLLSDRFSAERPKGSFSTLEIQRTEQGDSAMYLCASSSRTSGAGELFFGEGSRLTVL.

The rearrangement uses TRBV25-1 and TRBJ2-1; TRBD2 agrees at 8 bases. V trimming: 4 bases; J trimming: 2 bases; junction bases outside the gene matches: 10. CDR3 length equals 17 residues. Per germline, CDR1 MGHDK and CDR2 SYGVNS. The CDR3 DNA reads as TGTGCCAGCAGTGGTGGGTCACTAGCGGACACCTACAATGAGCAGTTCTTC. Protein sequence: CASSGGSLADTYNEQFF.